The source of this T cell receptor (beta chain) is a study of T cell repertoires in cytomegalovirus infection. The overall study: Both a matching HLA type and CMV infection were indicated by public TCR beta signatures.

Notes on the study in general: What dominated the ex vivo response were HLA-C-restricted CMV-specific TCR beta clonotypes.

CDR1 is KGHSH, CDR2 LQKENI, per germline. This CDR3 region has 16 residues. V lost 2 bases and J lost 0, with 11 bases in between. Regarding this clonotype: Its antigen is unidentified.

TCRdb re-analysed the reads in MiXCR, keeping a single row per CDR3 protein. The sample records about 570,000 distinct CDR3 sequences, approximately 40% being singletons. J is TRBJ1-3 and V is TRBV18; TRBD1 is a possible D gene (5 bases). This clonotype was sampled from a human donor in good health (CMV status not recorded). Some clones in this sample may be carry-over from other donors' samples. The sample in question was cultured PBMCs, obtained from culture after CMV antigen stimulation. CDR3 region: CASSPSDSLSGNTIYF. As DNA, the CDR3 is TGTGCCAGCTCACCATCCGACAGTCTCTCTGGAAACACCATATATTTT.